Below, 32 T cell receptor beta chains from the same sample are listed, as sequenced in a study of PD-1 blockade in classical Hodgkin lymphoma. Sequencing was performed with immunoSEQ multiplex PCR; in TCRdb, only in-frame clones are kept and a portion is missing. The sample has roughly 56,000 clones, about 90% seen once. Time point reported: cycle 4 day 1 (C4D1), after 6 weeks of nivolumab. Each and every patient relapsed after autologous stem cell transplantation, and patients got differing brentuximab vedotin exposure. The specimen was peripheral blood mononuclear cells (PBMCs), collected before the fourth cycle of nivolumab. Receptors were obtained from a human donor with classical Hodgkin lymphoma.

Remarks on this clone: The same CDR3 arises from other DNA sequences in this sample as well. The CDR3 is CASSLVTGNTEAFF. CDR3 nucleotide sequence: TGTGCCAGCAGCTTAGTCACAGGGAACACTGAAGCTTTCTTT. The chain recombines TRBV7-8 with TRBJ1-1; TRBD1 might be the D (5 bases). The CDR3 consists of 14 residues. V lost 1 base and J lost 1, with 7 bases in between. CDR1 is SGHVS, CDR2 FQNEAQ, per germline.

The rearrangement joins TRBV20-1 to TRBJ1-1; D remains ambiguous. The V and J ends lost 3 bases and 1 base respectively, with 3 bases between them. Germline values: CDR1 DFQATT, CDR2 SNEGSKA (reference sequence). The CDR3 consists of 11 residues. The CDR3, as DNA: TGCAGTGCTAGTAAGAACACTGAAGCTTTCTTT. Amino acids: CSASKNTEAFF.

Details on this clone: Other DNA sequences in this sample translate to the same CDR3. The chain has TRBV25-1 and TRBJ2-7; either TRBD1 or TRBD2 may fit D (5 bases each). Germline V gives CDR1 MGHDK, CDR2 SYGVNS. The CDR3 is 14 residues long. V was shortened by 5 bases and J by 3 bases, with 14 bases between the two germline ends. The CDR3 DNA reads TGTGCCAGCAGTACACGGGACCATGACTACGAGCAGTACTTC. Its protein is CASSTRDHDYEQYF.

The chain links TRBV7-9 to TRBJ1-5, with a possible D match to TRBD1 (5 bases). The CDR3 length is 14 residues. Trimming removed 3 bases from V and 3 bases from J, with 9 bases in between. Germline V gene data show CDR1 as SEHNR and CDR2 as FQNEAQ (reference sequence). CDR3 protein: CASSFTGDNQPQHF. Written as DNA, the CDR3 is TGTGCCAGCAGCTTTACAGGTGACAATCAGCCCCAGCATTTT.

This clone was seen just once. V usage is TRBV11-1 and J usage is TRBJ2-1; 9 nucleotides agree with TRBD2. Germline CDR1 and CDR2: SGHAT and FQDESV (reference sequence). The CDR3 totals 14 residues. V lost 5 bases, J lost 10 bases, and 9 bases stayed unmatched. The CDR3 here is CASSKRLADSEQFF. The CDR3 bases are TGTGCCAGCAGCAAGCGACTAGCGGACTCCGAGCAGTTCTTC.

This clone has only one observation. The chain joins TRBV5-1 to TRBJ2-7; 9 positions agree with TRBD1. There are 16 residues in the CDR3. The junction had 9 bases not matched to a gene; V was cut back by 2 bases and J by 3 bases. Germline V gives CDR1 SGHRS, CDR2 YFSETQ. CDR3: CASSLITGGADYEQYF. CDR3 in DNA: TGCGCCAGCAGCTTAATAACAGGGGGCGCCGACTACGAGCAGTACTTC.

This CDR3 is CASSPGGSGALPQHF. DNA of the CDR3: TGTGCCAGCAGTCCCGGAGGATCGGGAGCGCTGCCCCAGCATTTT. This chain joins TRBV6-5 and TRBJ1-5; D gene uncertain. The CDR3 totals 15 residues. The germline V gene has CDR1 MNHEY and CDR2 SVGAGI. The V end lost 5 bases, the J end lost 9 bases, and 20 bases lay between the germline ends.

The gene calls are TRBV6-1 and TRBJ2-5; 9 bases map to TRBD1. The assigned J gene may be wrong: the sequence end matches TRBJ2-7 better. Germline CDR1 is MNHNS and CDR2 is SASEGT. The CDR3 runs 14 residues. CDR3 residues: CASSAQDRGGEQYF. DNA for the CDR3: TGTGCCAGCAGTGCTCAGGACAGGGGTGGCGAGCAGTACTTC.

This sequence joins TRBV7-9 and TRBJ2-2; possible D gene TRBD2, 5 bases. Per germline, CDR1 SEHNR and CDR2 FQNEAQ (reference sequence). The CDR3 contains 14 residues. The V and J ends lost 4 bases and 2 bases respectively, with 8 bases between them. The CDR3 region is CASSSGVNTGELFF. The CDR3 nucleotides are TGTGCCAGCAGCTCCGGGGTTAACACCGGGGAGCTGTTTTTT.

The CDR3 sequence is CASSYRFGGQETQYF. CDR3 bases: TGTGCCAGCAGCTACCGTTTTGGAGGGCAAGAGACCCAGTACTTC. The chain employs TRBV5-6 and TRBJ2-5; maybe TRBD2 (6 bases). The CDR3 runs to 15 residues. Germline CDR1 reads SGHDT; CDR2 reads YYEEEE. Trimming took off 3 bases at V and 2 bases at J, with 14 bases between the two ends.

The chain uses TRBV30 and TRBJ1-1; unclear D gene. CDR3 length equals 17 residues. CDR1 is GTSNPN and CDR2 is SVGIG in the germline V gene (reference sequence). Between the trimmed V and J ends, which lost 0 bases and 0 bases, there was a span of 17 bases. As DNA, the CDR3 is TGTGCCTGGAGTGTATTCCCCGCCCTAAGAGTGAACACTGAAGCTTTCTTT. Amino acid sequence: CAWSVFPALRVNTEAFF.

This chain links TRBV5-1 with TRBJ2-3, with no clear D. Germline-derived CDR1 and CDR2 are SGHRS and YFSETQ. Between the trimmed V and J ends, which lost 5 bases and 4 bases, there was a span of 11 bases. There are 13 residues in the CDR3. CDR3 coding DNA: TGCGCCAGCAGGGACCCCCGGGCAGATACGCAGTATTTT. Amino acids: CASRDPRADTQYF.

The chain links TRBV14 to TRBJ1-1, with D unresolved. Trimming removed 0 bases from V and 0 bases from J, with 8 bases in between. Per germline, CDR1 SGHDN and CDR2 FVKESK. This CDR3 is built from 15 residues. CDR3 region: CASSQEVAMNTEAFF. The CDR3 coding sequence is TGTGCCAGCAGCCAAGAGGTGGCTATGAACACTGAAGCTTTCTTT.

The V gene is TRBV7-9, the J gene TRBJ1-6; 11 nucleotides match TRBD1. The trim removed 3 bases at V and 8 bases at J, leaving 6 bases unmatched. CDR1 is SEHNR and CDR2 is FQNEAQ in the germline V gene (reference sequence). This CDR3 region has 16 residues. The CDR3 reads CASSFRTGGADSPLHF. The CDR3 DNA reads as TGTGCCAGCAGCTTTCGGACAGGGGGCGCAGATTCACCCCTCCACTTT.

The rearrangement uses TRBV7-7 and TRBJ2-5; possibly TRBD1 for D (5 bases). The germline V and J ends were trimmed by 5 bases and 4 bases, with 11 bases remaining between them. Germline values: CDR1 SSHAT, CDR2 FNYEAQ (reference sequence). The CDR3 is 13 residues long. The DNA for the CDR3 is TGTGCCAGCAGCGTAGACAGAAGAGAGACCCAGTACTTC. This encodes CASSVDRRETQYF.

V gene TRBV21-1 combines with J gene TRBJ2-5; the D call in the table, TRBD1, was not verified against the DNA. TRBV21-1 is a pseudogene. This CDR3 spans 16 amino acids. The CDR3 loop reads CASSQWTGRVGETQYF. The CDR3 region has the DNA TGTGCCAGCAGCCAGTGGACAGGGAGGGTAGGGGAGACCCAGTACTTC.

This chain joins TRBV6-5 and TRBJ1-1; 11 bases line up with TRBD1. CDR1 MNHEY and CDR2 SVGAGI come from the germline V gene. J gave up 4 bases and V 8 bases, and 3 bases lay outside the gene matches. The CDR3 contains 13 residues. CDR3 loop: CASRDRGGTEAFF. The CDR3 DNA reads TGTGCCAGCCGGGACAGGGGGGGCACTGAAGCTTTCTTT.

V is TRBV6-1 and J is TRBJ1-2; D possibly corresponds to TRBD1 (5 bases). This CDR3 has 13 amino acids. The V gene's germline CDR1 is MNHNS and CDR2 SASEGT. Trimming left V 5 bases short and J 4 bases short, with 11 bases between. CDR3 region: CASSPGGPYGYTF. CDR3 DNA sequence: TGTGCCAGCAGTCCCGGGGGACCCTATGGCTACACCTTC.

This clone was picked up one time. The chain employs TRBV27 and TRBJ2-5, with D hard to call. Between the trimmed V and J ends, which lost 5 bases and 4 bases, there was a span of 20 bases. The CDR3 loop spans 16 amino acids. Germline values: CDR1 MNHEY, CDR2 SMNVEV (reference sequence). Here the CDR3 reads CASSPTRTALRETQYF. CDR3 coding DNA: TGTGCCAGCAGTCCCACACGGACGGCCTTGCGAGAGACCCAGTACTTC.

This clone was detected once. This chain uses TRBV9 with TRBJ2-1; 15 nucleotides match TRBD2. The V and J ends lost 2 bases and 15 bases, in that order; junction bases with no gene match: 9. The germline CDR1 and CDR2 sequences are SGDLS and YYNGEE. This CDR3 is built from 15 residues. CDR3 amino acids: CASSVPPGLAGGLFF. CDR3 DNA sequence: TGTGCCAGCAGCGTGCCCCCGGGACTAGCGGGGGGTCTGTTCTTC.

The chain recombines TRBV6-5 with TRBJ2-2; 7 nucleotides line up with TRBD2. V lost 7 bases to trimming and J lost 7 bases; unmatched junction nucleotides: 9. Germline CDR1 is MNHEY and CDR2 is SVGAGI. The CDR3 has 14 residues. The CDR3 bases are TGTGCCAGCAAGGTCGGGGGGAGGTTCGGGGAGCTGTTTTTT. As protein: CASKVGGRFGELFF.

In its sample, this clone was seen a few times. The chain links TRBV5-1 to TRBJ1-4; 9 bases line up with TRBD1. Trimming cost V 1 base and J 7 bases; bases outside gene matches: 8. CDR3 length: 16 residues. Looked up from germline, CDR1 is SGHRS and CDR2 is YFSETQ. CDR3 in DNA: TGCGCCAGCAGCTTGCAACCCCAGGGACAGGGTGAAAAACTGTTTTTT. Its protein is CASSLQPQGQGEKLFF.

The rearrangement joins TRBV5-4 to TRBJ2-1, with 15 bases aligning to TRBD2. The CDR3 length is 17 residues. V was pared by 8 bases and J by 3 bases, with 9 bases of the junction left unmatched. From germline, CDR1 is SGHNT and CDR2 YYREEE (reference sequence). CDR3 in amino acids: CARGGLAGGRVYNEQFF. CDR3 bases: TGTGCCAGGGGTGGACTAGCGGGGGGGCGTGTCTACAATGAGCAGTTCTTC.

The chain has TRBV9 and TRBJ2-7, with D perhaps TRBD1 or TRBD2 (5 bases each). CDR3 length: 15 amino acids. Germline-derived CDR1 and CDR2 are SGDLS and YYNGEE. The V end lost 4 bases, the J end lost 4 bases, and 18 bases lay between the germline ends. CDR3: CASSRGADIAYEQYF. For the CDR3, the DNA is TGTGCCAGCAGCAGAGGGGCAGATATAGCTTACGAGCAGTACTTC.

The J gene is TRBJ2-3, the V gene TRBV7-9, with 8 bases matching TRBD1. Per germline, CDR1 SEHNR and CDR2 FQNEAQ (reference sequence). The ends lost 5 bases at V and 8 bases at J; junction bases unmatched: 12. The CDR3 is 15 residues long. This chain's CDR3 is CASSQSTGVMGTQYF. The CDR3 coding sequence is TGTGCCAGCAGCCAATCGACAGGGGTCATGGGTACGCAGTATTTT.

This clone was found once. The chain links TRBV5-1 to TRBJ2-5; no firm D call. The CDR3 has 15 amino acids. Trimming pared 0 bases from V and 2 bases from J, leaving 11 bases between. CDR1 and CDR2 from the germline V gene are SGHRS and YFSETQ. For the CDR3, the DNA is TGCGCCAGCAGCTTGGGGGTGGGGTCACAAGAGACCCAGTACTTC. It yields the protein CASSLGVGSQETQYF.

The chain recombines TRBV28 with TRBJ2-7, with TRBD2 matching over 7 bases. This CDR3 has 15 amino acids. Germline trimming cut 6 bases from V and 5 bases from J; bases unmatched to any gene: 13. The germline V gene has CDR1 MDHEN and CDR2 SYDVKM. The CDR3 region has the DNA TGTGCCAGCAGCCCTCCGGGACTATCCAGCCACGAGCAGTACTTC. Protein product: CASSPPGLSSHEQYF. The entire variable domain, with the rest obtained from reference TRBV28 and TRBJ2-7, is as follows: DVKVTQSSRYLVKRTGEKVFLECVQDMDHENMFWYRQDPGLGLRLIYFSYDVKMKEKGDIPEGYSVSREKKERFSLILESASTNQTSMYLCASSPPGLSSHEQYFGPGTRLTVT.

The chain joins TRBV7-8 to TRBJ2-5; 7 bases map to TRBD2. The V gene's germline CDR1 is SGHVS and CDR2 FQNEAQ. The trim removed 5 bases at V and 8 bases at J, leaving 14 bases unmatched. This CDR3 contains 15 residues. In DNA form, the CDR3 reads TGTGCCAGCAGCCCTCCGGGACTATCAACTTCAACCCAGTACTTC. Translation: CASSPPGLSTSTQYF.

The chain has TRBV7-9 and TRBJ1-1, with TRBD1 as a possible D gene (6 bases). The CDR3 extends over 13 amino acids. V was cut by 2 bases and J by 11 bases, with 15 bases left in between. Germline assignment: CDR1 SEHNR and CDR2 FQNEAQ (reference sequence). DNA of the CDR3: TGTGCCAGCAGCTTATCGGGGGGCGAGGAGGCTTTCTTT. Translating it yields CASSLSGGEEAFF.

The V and J genes are TRBV30 and TRBJ2-1; D is ambiguous. Per the germline V gene, CDR1 is GTSNPN and CDR2 is SVGIG (reference sequence). The CDR3 is made up of 15 amino acids. Trimming cost V 1 base and J 4 bases, with 14 bases left between them. CDR3 loop: CAWSGRTDVYNEQFF. The CDR3 nucleotides read TGTGCCTGGAGTGGGAGAACCGACGTATACAATGAGCAGTTCTTC.

The chain links TRBV7-9 to TRBJ1-6, with TRBD1 identical over 9 bases. V gave up 5 bases and J gave up 7 bases; unmatched junction bases: 3. In germline, CDR1 is SEHNR, CDR2 FQNEAQ (reference sequence). The CDR3 is 14 amino acids. CDR3 residues: CASSPTGGNSPLHF. In nucleotides, the CDR3 is TGTGCCAGCAGCCCTACAGGGGGCAATTCACCCCTCCACTTT.

This clone came up once. V is TRBV6-6 and J is TRBJ2-7, with 9 bases identical to TRBD2. The CDR3 runs 16 residues. Germline CDR1 is MNHNY and CDR2 is SVGAGI (reference sequence). The ends lost 5 bases at V and 3 bases at J; junction bases unmatched: 11. CDR3 DNA: TGTGCCAGCAGTGCTAGTCCGGGACTAGCCGACTACGAGCAGTACTTC. Protein sequence: CASSASPGLADYEQYF.